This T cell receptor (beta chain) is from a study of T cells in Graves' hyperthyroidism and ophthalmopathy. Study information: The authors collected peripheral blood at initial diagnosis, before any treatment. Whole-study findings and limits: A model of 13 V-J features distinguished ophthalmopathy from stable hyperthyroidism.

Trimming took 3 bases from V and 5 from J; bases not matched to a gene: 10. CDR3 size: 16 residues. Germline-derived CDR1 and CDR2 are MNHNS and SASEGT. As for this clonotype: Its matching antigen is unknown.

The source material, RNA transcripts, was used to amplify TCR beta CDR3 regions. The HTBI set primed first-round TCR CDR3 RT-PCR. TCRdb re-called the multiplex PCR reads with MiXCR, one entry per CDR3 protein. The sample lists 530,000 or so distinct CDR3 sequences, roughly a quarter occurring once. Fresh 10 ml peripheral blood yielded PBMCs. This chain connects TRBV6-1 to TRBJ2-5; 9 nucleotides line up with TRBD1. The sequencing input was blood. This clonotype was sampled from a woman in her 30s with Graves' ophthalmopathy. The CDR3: CASSDPRDRVGETQYF. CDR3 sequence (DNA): TGTGCCAGCAGTGACCCTCGGGACAGGGTCGGTGAGACCCAGTACTTC.